The sequence of this TCR beta chain was determined in a study of CD8 T cells in Susac syndrome. Reverse transcription of about 0.45 to 1 ug RNA was performed with random hexamers. TCRdb re-analysed the immunoSEQ multiplex PCR reads in MiXCR, keeping a single row per CDR3 protein. The sample holds some 190,000 distinct CDR3 sequences, approximately 93% seen once. The CDR3 length is 18 residues. V lost 1 base and J lost 8, with 23 bases in between. The germline CDR1 and CDR2 sequences are MDHEN and SYDVKM. The chain couples TRBV28 to TRBJ1-4; D is ambiguous. The receptor comes from a human donor in good health. Sequenced: CD4+ T cells from PBMCs. The CDR3 DNA reads as TGTGCCAGCAGTTTATTTCCCCCGTACGGGCAGGATACCGAAAAACTGTTTTTT. Residues: CASSLFPPYGQDTEKLFF.